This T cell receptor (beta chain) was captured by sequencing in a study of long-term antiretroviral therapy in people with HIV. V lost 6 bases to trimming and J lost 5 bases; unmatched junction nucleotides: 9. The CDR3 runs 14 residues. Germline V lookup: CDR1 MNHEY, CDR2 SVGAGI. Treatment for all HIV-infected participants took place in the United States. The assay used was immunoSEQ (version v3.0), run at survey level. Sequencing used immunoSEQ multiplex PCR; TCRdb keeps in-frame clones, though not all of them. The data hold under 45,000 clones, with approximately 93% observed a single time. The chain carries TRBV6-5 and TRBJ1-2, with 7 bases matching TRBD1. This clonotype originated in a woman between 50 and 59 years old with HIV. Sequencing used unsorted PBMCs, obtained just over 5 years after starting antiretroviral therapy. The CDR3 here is CASRSTGTSYGYTF. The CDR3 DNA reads TGTGCCAGCAGGTCGACAGGGACGAGTTATGGCTACACCTTC.